The 24 T cell receptor beta chains presented below share a single source sample, sequenced in a study of early T cells in non-severe SARS-CoV-2 infection. One entry per CDR3 protein results from TCRdb running MiXCR on the 5' RACE reads. Of approximately 90,000 distinct CDR3 sequences listed, about 10% are singletons. The sequences come from whole blood, collected at baseline. These receptors were collected from an adult who was a healthcare worker with PCR-confirmed SARS-CoV-2 infection or an uninfected control (not recorded which).

This rearrangement joins TRBV6-1 to TRBJ1-4; 7 bases are a match to TRBD1. The CDR3 sequence is 15 residues long. Per germline, CDR1 MNHNS and CDR2 SASEGT. Trimming removed 9 bases from V and 8 bases from J; junction bases left unmatched: 15. CDR3 DNA sequence: TGTGCCAGTAGGGACCGGGACAGCTTTTGGGAAAAACTGTTTTTT. Its protein product is CASRDRDSFWEKLFF.

At least ten counts were recorded for this clonotype. The chain uses TRBV20-1 and TRBJ1-1; a possible D gene is TRBD1 (6 bases). Per germline, CDR1 DFQATT and CDR2 SNEGSKA (reference sequence). This CDR3 comprises 13 residues. Trimming stripped 4 bases from V and 4 bases from J, with 13 bases between. CDR3 residues: CSATGARGTEAFF. CDR3 bases: TGCAGTGCTACAGGGGCAAGGGGCACTGAAGCTTTCTTT.

V usage is TRBV5-6 and J usage is TRBJ1-1; D remains ambiguous. The CDR3 sequence is 15 residues long. Germline values: CDR1 SGHDT, CDR2 YYEEEE. Trimming stripped 0 bases from V and 4 bases from J, with 13 bases between. The CDR3 nucleotides read TGTGCCAGCAGCTTGGGGCGGGTTTGGAGCACTGAAGCTTTCTTT. It codes for CASSLGRVWSTEAFF.

The chain couples TRBV28 to TRBJ2-1, with 8 positions matching TRBD2. The CDR3 consists of 17 residues. Germline loops: CDR1 MDHEN, CDR2 SYDVKM. The trim removed 7 bases at V and 2 bases at J, leaving 13 bases unmatched. The CDR3 DNA is TGTGCCAGCACCACCTTAAGCGGGAGATTCGCCTACAATGAGCAGTTCTTC. It codes for CASTTLSGRFAYNEQFF.

The chain combines TRBV5-5 with TRBJ2-5; 11 bases align to TRBD2. The germline CDR1 and CDR2 sequences are SGHKS and YYEKEE (reference sequence). J was trimmed by 0 bases and V by 3 bases; bases with no gene match: 7. This CDR3 contains 17 residues. CDR3 DNA sequence: TGTGCCAGCAGCTCTGGCCGGACTAGCGGGTACCAAGAGACCCAGTACTTC. Protein: CASSSGRTSGYQETQYF.

The sample holds many counts of this clonotype. The chain is built from TRBV20-1 and TRBJ1-3; D not certain. The V gene lost 3 bases and the J gene lost 0 bases, with 3 bases spanning the gap. Germline loops: CDR1 DFQATT, CDR2 SNEGSKA (reference sequence). The CDR3 consists of 12 residues. CDR3 nucleotide sequence: TGCAGTGCTAGCGTCTCTGGAAACACCATATATTTT. This encodes CSASVSGNTIYF.

This clonotype appeared a few times. The chain is built from TRBV9 and TRBJ1-4; D possibly corresponds to TRBD1 (5 bases). The CDR3 has 14 amino acids. The germline V and J ends were trimmed by 4 bases and 6 bases, with 13 bases remaining between them. CDR1 is SGDLS and CDR2 is YYNGEE in the germline V gene. The CDR3 sequence is CASSNRDGDEKLFF. The CDR3 DNA is TGTGCCAGCAGCAACCGGGACGGGGATGAAAAACTGTTTTTT.

This clonotype was observed a few times. This chain uses TRBV7-2 with TRBJ2-2; D may be TRBD2 (6 bases). This CDR3 comprises 15 residues. Trimming took 5 bases from V and 2 from J, leaving 12 bases between them. The germline V gene has CDR1 SGHTA and CDR2 FQGNSA. The chain's CDR3 is CASSLRDFNTGELFF. Here the CDR3 DNA reads TGTGCCAGCAGCCTCCGGGACTTTAACACCGGGGAGCTGTTTTTT.

A few counts support this clonotype. The V call is TRBV5-5, the J call TRBJ1-3; D unresolved. The ends were cut back, 4 bases at V and 2 bases at J, with 10 bases in the middle. In germline, CDR1 is SGHKS, CDR2 YYEKEE (reference sequence). This CDR3 region has 14 residues. In DNA form, the CDR3 reads TGTGCCAGCAGCACCTGGACCGCTGGAAACACCATATATTTT. It specifies CASSTWTAGNTIYF.

This clonotype was seen a few times. This rearrangement joins TRBV20-1 to TRBJ2-1; TRBD2 might be the D (6 bases). This CDR3 is 13 amino acids long. The V and J ends lost 5 bases and 8 bases respectively, with 16 bases between them. Per germline, CDR1 DFQATT and CDR2 SNEGSKA (reference sequence). The CDR3 loop is CSAGRLVFDEQFF. CDR3 nucleotide sequence: TGCAGTGCTGGCCGACTAGTCTTCGATGAGCAGTTCTTC.

This clonotype has at least ten counts. The J gene is TRBJ2-1, the V gene TRBV4-1; D unresolved. Germline lookup yields CDR1 MGHRA and CDR2 YSYEKL. V shed 1 base and J shed 1 base, with 11 bases lying between them. This CDR3 spans 16 amino acids. The DNA for the CDR3 is TGCGCCAGCAGCCAAGTTGATGTAGTTTCCTACAATGAGCAGTTCTTC. Its translation: CASSQVDVVSYNEQFF.

V usage is TRBV18 and J usage is TRBJ2-1; 9 bases map to TRBD2. V lost 6 bases to trimming and J lost 7 bases; unmatched junction nucleotides: 7. This CDR3 has 14 residues. Germline V gene sequence: CDR1 KGHSH, CDR2 LQKENI. The CDR3 is CASSKAGGQNEQFF. CDR3 nucleotide sequence: TGTGCCAGCTCCAAGGCGGGGGGGCAGAATGAGCAGTTCTTC.

This clonotype was found many times. V is TRBV11-2 and J is TRBJ2-3, with no clear D. The germline V and J ends were trimmed by 4 bases and 1 base, with 6 bases remaining between them. This CDR3 contains 13 residues. CDR1 is SGHAT and CDR2 is FQNNGV in the germline V gene. The CDR3 loop reads CASSSERTDTQYF. The CDR3 DNA reads TGTGCCAGCAGCTCAGAACGCACAGATACGCAGTATTTT.

The chain recombines TRBV10-1 with TRBJ1-1; 9 positions agree with TRBD1. V lost 10 bases to trimming and J lost 0 bases; unmatched junction nucleotides: 6. This CDR3 contains 14 residues. CDR1 WNHNN and CDR2 SYGVQD come from the germline V gene (reference sequence). The CDR3 nucleotides are TGCGCCACCGACAGGGGGGAAATGAACACTGAAGCTTTCTTT. Its protein product is CATDRGEMNTEAFF.

This chain joins TRBV29-1 and TRBJ2-7; the match to TRBD1 covers 12 bases. CDR3 length: 13 amino acids. Germline V gene data show CDR1 as SQVTM and CDR2 as ANQGSEA. V was pared by 4 bases and J by 4 bases, with 2 bases of the junction left unmatched. The CDR3 DNA reads as TGCAGCGTTGTGGGACAGGGGGCTTACGAGCAGTACTTC. Translating it yields CSVVGQGAYEQYF.

This clonotype was counted at least ten times. V is TRBV4-2 and J is TRBJ1-2; possibly TRBD1 for D (5 bases). Trimming took 0 bases from V and 1 from J, leaving 9 bases between them. The length of the CDR3 is 15 residues. Per germline, CDR1 LGHNA and CDR2 YNFKEQ. This CDR3 reads CASSQDARVNYGYTF. Written as DNA, the CDR3 is TGTGCCAGCAGCCAAGATGCCAGGGTTAACTATGGCTACACCTTC.

This clonotype has a handful of counts. This sequence joins TRBV9 and TRBJ2-7, with D possibly being TRBD1 or TRBD2 (5 bases each). In germline, CDR1 is SGDLS, CDR2 YYNGEE. The CDR3 consists of 14 residues. Deletions cut 0 bases from V and 2 bases from J, with 9 bases between. The CDR3, as DNA: TGTGCCAGCAGCGTAGGAACGGGACCCTACGAGCAGTACTTC. Protein: CASSVGTGPYEQYF.

There are many counts of this clonotype. The V call is TRBV28, the J call TRBJ2-2; TRBD2 aligns across 9 bases. The germline V gene has CDR1 MDHEN and CDR2 SYDVKM. The CDR3 sequence is 16 residues long. The junction had 8 bases not matched to a gene; V was cut back by 3 bases and J by 6 bases. The DNA for the CDR3 is TGTGCCAGCAGTTTTGCGGCTAGCGGGAAGGCCGGGGAGCTGTTTTTT. Translating gives CASSFAASGKAGELFF.

The table lists this clonotype with many counts. At one end, the junction sequence differs from germline, possibly due to a read error. The chain recombines TRBV5-1 with TRBJ1-4; 8 bases are shared with TRBD1. In germline, CDR1 is SGHRS, CDR2 YFSETQ. The CDR3 totals 15 residues. The CDR3 nucleotides read TGCGCCAGCAGCCCAGGACAGGGCCAGAATGAAAAGCTGTTTTTT. This gives the protein CASSPGQGQNEKLFF. The complete variable domain, with remaining parts taken from reference TRBV5-1 and TRBJ1-4, reads KAGVTQTPRYLIKTRGQQVTLSCSPISGHRSVSWYQQTPGQGLQFLFEYFSETQRNKGNFPGRFSGRQFSNSRSEMNVSTLELGDSALYLCASSPGQGQNEKLFFGSGTQLSVL.

This clonotype was seen a handful of times. This rearrangement joins TRBV20-1 to TRBJ2-1, with 10 bases identical to TRBD2. The trim removed 6 bases at V and 8 bases at J, leaving 7 bases unmatched. The CDR3 sequence is 13 residues long. In germline, CDR1 is DFQATT, CDR2 SNEGSKA (reference sequence). As DNA, the CDR3 is TGCAGTGCCTGGCTAGCGGGAGTCGATGAGCAGTTCTTC. It yields the protein CSAWLAGVDEQFF.

V usage is TRBV5-1 and J usage is TRBJ2-7; 7 bases agree with TRBD1. V shed 5 bases, J shed 0 bases, and the junction held 5 bases outside the gene matches. Germline assignment: CDR1 SGHRS and CDR2 YFSETQ. The CDR3 is 14 amino acids. This CDR3 is CASRLGTDSYEQYF. Written as DNA, the CDR3 is TGCGCCAGCAGGCTCGGGACAGACTCCTACGAGCAGTACTTC.

In this sample, this clonotype turned up a few times. The V gene is TRBV4-1, the J gene TRBJ2-7; D gene unclear. Germline CDR1 and CDR2: MGHRA and YSYEKL. Trimming shortened V by 4 bases and J by 5 bases, and 12 bases separated the two germline ends. The CDR3 covers 13 residues. The CDR3, as DNA: TGCGCCAGCAGCCCCGGTCAGTGGGACGAGCAGTACTTC. This sequence encodes CASSPGQWDEQYF.

This clonotype was seen a few times. This chain joins TRBV10-3 and TRBJ2-7; D perhaps matches TRBD1 (6 bases). The CDR3 spans 11 residues. CDR1 and CDR2 (germline): ENHRY, SYGVKD. V was shortened by 7 bases and J by 4 bases, with 8 bases between the two germline ends. CDR3 bases: TGTGCCATCAAGACAGGATACGAGCAGTACTTC. Translated, it gives CAIKTGYEQYF.

The V gene is TRBV6-5, the J gene TRBJ2-7; TRBD2 matches at 7 bases. The CDR3 loop spans 14 amino acids. V gave up 3 bases and J gave up 4 bases; unmatched junction bases: 6. Germline V gives CDR1 MNHEY, CDR2 SVGAGI. CDR3 protein: CASSYHGREYEQYF. CDR3 DNA: TGTGCCAGCAGTTATCATGGGAGGGAGTACGAGCAGTACTTC.